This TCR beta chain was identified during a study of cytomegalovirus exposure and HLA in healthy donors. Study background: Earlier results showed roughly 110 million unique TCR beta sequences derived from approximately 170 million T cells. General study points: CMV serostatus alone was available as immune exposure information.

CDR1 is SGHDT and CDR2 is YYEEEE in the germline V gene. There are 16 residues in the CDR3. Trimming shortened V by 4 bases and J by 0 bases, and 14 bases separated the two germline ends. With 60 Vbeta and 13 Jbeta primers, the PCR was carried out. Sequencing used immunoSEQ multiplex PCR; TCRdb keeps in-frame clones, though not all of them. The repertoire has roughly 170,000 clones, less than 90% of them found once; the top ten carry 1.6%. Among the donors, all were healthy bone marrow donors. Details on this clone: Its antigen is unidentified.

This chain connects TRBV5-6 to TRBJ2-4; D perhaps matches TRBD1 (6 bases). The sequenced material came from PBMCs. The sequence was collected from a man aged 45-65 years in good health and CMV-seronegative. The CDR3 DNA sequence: TGTGCCAGCAGCCCGGACAGCCGCTTAGCCAAAAACATTCAGTACTTC. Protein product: CASSPDSRLAKNIQYF. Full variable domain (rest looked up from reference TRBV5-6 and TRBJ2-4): DAGVTQSPTHLIKTRGQQVTLRCSPKSGHDTVSWYQQALGQGPQFIFQYYEEEERQRGNFPDRFSGHQFPNYSSELNVNALLLGDSALYLCASSPDSRLAKNIQYFGAGTRLSVL.